This note documents a single T cell receptor beta chain sequence. The sample is drawn from a study of blood T cell repertoires in COVID-19. The overall study: The origin of the acute and convalescent COVID-19 samples was the United States, Italy and Spain. T cells, B-cell-depleted T cells, or PBMCs provided the cDNA or gDNA that served as material.

The repertoire was sequenced with immunoSEQ multiplex PCR; TCRdb's copy has only in-frame clones and lacks some. The data hold over 200,000 clones, with approximately 83% observed a single time. The CDR3 spans 15 residues. V lost 0 bases, J lost 7 bases, and 13 bases lay in between. Germline CDR1 SGHRS, CDR2 YFSETQ. V gene TRBV5-1 combines with J gene TRBJ2-2, with TRBD1 as a possible D gene (6 bases). The source material was peripheral blood. The sequence came from a man aged 40-50 years with acute or convalescent COVID-19. CDR3 bases: TGCGCCAGCAGCTTGGCAGTTGGGACACTCGGGGAGCTGTTTTTT. This sequence encodes CASSLAVGTLGELFF.